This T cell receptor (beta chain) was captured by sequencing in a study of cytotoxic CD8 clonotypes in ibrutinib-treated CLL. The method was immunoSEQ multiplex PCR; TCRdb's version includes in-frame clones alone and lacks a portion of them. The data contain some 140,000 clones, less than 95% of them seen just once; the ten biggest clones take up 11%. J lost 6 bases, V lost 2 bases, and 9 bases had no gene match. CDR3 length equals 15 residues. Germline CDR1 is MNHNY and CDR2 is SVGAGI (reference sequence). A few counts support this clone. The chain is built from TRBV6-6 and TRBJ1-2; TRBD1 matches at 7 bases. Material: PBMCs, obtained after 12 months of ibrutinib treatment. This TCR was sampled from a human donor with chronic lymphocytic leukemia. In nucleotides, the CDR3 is TGTGCCAGCAGTTACGCCGACGCCGGGACAGATGGCTACACCTTC. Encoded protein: CASSYADAGTDGYTF.